Detailed here is one TCR beta chain. This clone was detected a few times. Its antigen remains unidentified. One base away there is no much larger clone; base qualities are not given. Libraries were made using the immunoSEQ multiplex PCR assay. For the multiplex PCR, a mixture combining 60 forward primers for TCR Vbeta segments and 13 reverse primers for TCR Jbeta segments was used. Amplification of the CDR3 region of rearranged TCR beta genes was performed with a multiplex PCR assay on genomic DNA. On the Illumina HiSeq System, the amplified TCR beta libraries were sequenced as 87-base-pair reads. Concerning the study's data processing: In a later analysis, 77 million or so unique TCR beta chains were counted across the 500 to 850 repertoires, and around 11 million of these chains were shared by at least two donors. Raw reads were error-corrected and collapsed into unique sequences with a nearest-neighbor algorithm that merged closely related sequences to remove PCR and sequencing errors. To assign V, D and J gene segments, CDR3 sequences were aligned to IMGT reference sequences. For a sequence to be retained, at least a six-nucleotide match to both a V gene segment and a J gene segment was required. Rearrangements were classified as productive when the CDR3 lacked stop codons and remained in frame with V and J, and all other rearrangements were classified as non-productive. CDR3 was defined by IMGT convention, running from the second conserved V-encoded cysteine to the conserved J-encoded phenylalanine. In an earlier analysis of just under 600 of the donors, sequences lacking an unambiguous match to a single V gene segment were excluded. In an earlier analysis of around 590 of the donors, a V segment was called functional when productive rearrangements were above 56.7%, and segregating when the standard deviation between donors exceeded 5%. To diagnose cytomegalovirus status from the catalog of TCR beta chain sequences, a statistical classification framework was built. In a later analysis, TCR nucleotide sequences were compared against IMGT/GENE-DB human TR gene sequences so that V and J genes could be assigned. A later analysis assigned CDR3 sequences and most-parsimonious VDJ recombination scenarios with the TCRdist pipeline. In a later analysis, each TCR beta chain was defined by its CDR3 amino acid sequence together with its V-gene family, and reads without a unique V-gene family were excluded. As a way to deal with suspected cross-contamination and a sequencing artifact, a later analysis dropped roughly 600 nucleotide sequences that were highly shared and had low generation probability. For each public chain, a later analysis derived a clonal expansion index from normalized ranks of inferred template counts within each repertoire. In a later analysis, generation probabilities were computed with a VDJ recombination model fitted to out-of-frame rearrangements, and the resulting probabilities were checked against IGoR. A later analysis scored TCR-TCR, TCR-HLA and TCR-CMV co-occurrence with hypergeometric tests, applying a repertoire-size bias correction to TCR pairs. A later analysis estimated false discovery rates by permuting HLA or CMV assignments 20 times. A later analysis grouped co-occurring TCRs with DBSCAN, adding TCRdist sequence similarity when clustering within HLA-allele-positive subsets. Co-occurrence clustering excluded repertoires with fewer than 30,000 or more than 120,000 public chains, plus five with anomalous nucleotide sharing. The clones in this table, taken by TCRdb from immuneACCESS, are in-frame only. Not every clone is retained; where verified, under half of the shortfall comes from an unresolved V gene, and the cause of the rest is unknown. Clone size and the V and J calls come from that table; the DNA yielded D and trimming. This sample has about 98,000 clones in its table, and more than 70% of those were observed once. The ten largest clones add up to roughly 11% of the sample.

This entry is derived from a study of cytomegalovirus exposure and HLA in healthy donors (TCRdb year 2017). About the full investigation: An earlier analysis of roughly 570 of the donors reported 250 to 350 Gb of sequence data and 100 million to 120 million unique TCR beta sequences obtained from roughly 180 million T cells. The genetic ancestry cluster associated with self-reported Caucasian donors included over 65% of the roughly 400 genotyped donors. Roughly 5 DR-DQ haplotypes were treated as single units for association and clustering because of strong linkage in the cohort. All discovery cohort repertoires had been generated on a single sequencing platform. The study combined high-throughput TCR immunosequencing, statistical association of individual TCRs with disease status, and machine learning to predict cytomegalovirus infection status. In an earlier analysis of 550 to 700 of the donors, high-throughput TCR beta sequencing was used to judge whether each TCR beta V gene segment behaved as functional or pseudogenic. Donor age, sex, ethnicity and CMV serostatus were collected together with the repertoire data. In the later analysis, no new phenotypic data were used to find candidate immune exposures; instead, reliance was placed on TCR beta sequences and their occurrence across donors. Among approximately 370 genotyped donors of the cohort, an average of roughly 230,000 unique TCR beta nucleotide sequences was sequenced per donor, of which 15% to 20% were non-productive. A later analysis re-analyzed previously published TCR beta repertoires from hundreds of donors and added high-resolution HLA genotyping to study TCR occurrence patterns. Roughly 300 gigabases of sequencing data and around 85 million unique TCR sequences made up an early release that covered roughly 670 HLA-typed donors. In a later genetic analysis, genome-wide SNP genotypes for about 65% of the 666 donors were used, and that subset was treated as a discovery cohort. The study aimed to test whether cataloging public T cell receptors could reveal signatures of past pathogen exposure. A separate validation cohort of over 95 different subjects was used in addition to the roughly 620-subject first cohort. The number of typed donors differed by locus: roughly 620-630 for A, B, C, DRB1 and DQB1; approximately 520 for DQA1; roughly 600 for DPA1; and some 430 for DPB1. The study profiled the T cell repertoires of approximately 700 subjects by immunosequencing and related them to cytomegalovirus serostatus. Class I and class II HLA loci were covered by the typing at four-digit resolution. Overall results and qualifications from the work: Roughly uniform sequencing depth across donors was assumed in presence/absence analyses, although this assumption may not hold. A later analysis reported that several top co-occurrence clusters appeared linked to parvovirus B19, influenza, CMV and Epstein-Barr virus. In vitro tests confirmed that a few of the cytomegalovirus-associated TCR beta chains recognize cytomegalovirus antigens. According to a later genetic analysis, donors in an Asian-associated ancestry cluster had fewer N-insertions in productive TCRs than the roughly 670-donor mean. A later analysis found that most CMV-associated TCR beta chains appeared HLA-restricted, with HLA associations seemingly driven largely by CMV exposure. In a later analysis, HLA-associated TCR beta chains were found to be more clonally expanded and to have lower generation probabilities than equally common non-associated chains. Across donors, most TCR sequences were observed very rarely, whereas some public TCRs were present in many individuals. A total of roughly 160 TCR beta chains were listed by the study as associated with cytomegalovirus. Some 16 rarely observed V segments, including chromosome 9 orphons, were excluded from the earlier analysis of almost 600 of the donors because counts were too low. Correlated functional status among segregating V segments might be attributable to linkage disequilibrium, but an unknown experimental factor could not be ruled out. A group of highly shared sequence variants was considered likely to be a technical artifact of the sequencing pipeline. Immune exposure information for the cohort was limited to CMV serostatus. A later analysis found that TCR association rates varied across HLA loci, with DRB1 alleles showing the most associated TCRs and HLA-C alleles the fewest. A further reported finding was that TCR beta sequences accurately predicted the HLA-A and HLA-B alleles for most subjects in the first cohort. In a later genetic analysis, a missense DCLRE1C variant was associated with V-gene and J-gene trimming of TCR beta chains, and the association was replicated in an independent cohort. In an earlier analysis of 450 to 750 of the donors, most TCR beta V segments appeared in productive rearrangements about 90% or about 30% of the time, broadly matching IMGT annotations. Because HLA typing was missing for some donors at each locus, association tests included only the typed subset. Cytomegalovirus status was reported to be diagnosed by the classifier with high specificity and sensitivity in both the original and validation cohorts. When HLA alleles, especially DR and DQ, strongly co-occurred, TCR associations were difficult to assign to individual alleles. Only TCR beta chains were sequenced in this cohort, and the absence of alpha or paired-chain data limited detectable features. It was suggested by the authors that the approach could potentially be generalized to other disease states and immunological phenotypes. Specific HLA alleles were associated with around 18,000 TCR beta sequences at a false discovery rate of 0.05 in a later analysis.

The cohort consisted of fewer than 700 healthy bone marrow donors. At the time of sampling, every cohort member was nominally healthy, though immune exposures that went unrecorded were likely present. The donor tested CMV seropositive, placing the donor among the 250 to 350 seropositive members of the cohort. A peripheral blood sample was collected from each donor, and TCR beta sequencing was performed on peripheral blood mononuclear cells. Genomic DNA was extracted from the blood cell samples with the Qiagen DNeasy Blood Extraction Kit. The receptor's source is a young man in good health and CMV-seropositive. The sequencing input was PBMCs.

The DNA sequence is TGTGCCAGCAGTGGCCCGACAGGGATCAATTCACCCCTCCACTTT. Its protein reads: CASSGPTGINSPLHF. The chain is encoded by TRBV6-6 joined to TRBJ1-6; TRBD1 fits 7 bases in the junction. Inclusive of the bounding cysteine and phenylalanine, the CDR3 is 15 residues long. The CDR3 DNA has 45 bases and is translated from base 1. Germline trimming: 5 bases from V, 7 bases from J; junction bases outside gene matches: 8. The germline V gene (reference sequence) supplies CDR1 MNHNY and CDR2 SVGAGI.